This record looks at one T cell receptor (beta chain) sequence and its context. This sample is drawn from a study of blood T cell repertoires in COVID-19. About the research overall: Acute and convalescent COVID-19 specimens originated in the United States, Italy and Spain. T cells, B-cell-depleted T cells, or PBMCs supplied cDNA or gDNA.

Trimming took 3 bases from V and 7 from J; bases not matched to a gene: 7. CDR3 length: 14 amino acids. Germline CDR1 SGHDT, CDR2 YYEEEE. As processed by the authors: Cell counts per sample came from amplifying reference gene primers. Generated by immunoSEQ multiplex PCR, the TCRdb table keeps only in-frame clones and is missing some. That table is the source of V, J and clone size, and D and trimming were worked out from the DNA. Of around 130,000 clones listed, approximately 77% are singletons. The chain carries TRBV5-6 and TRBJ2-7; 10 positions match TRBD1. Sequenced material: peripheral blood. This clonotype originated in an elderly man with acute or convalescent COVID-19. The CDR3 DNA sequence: TGTGCCAGCAGCTGGGGGCCGGGACAGGGGGAGCAGTACTTC. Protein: CASSWGPGQGEQYF.